This TCR beta chain appears in the sequencing data of a study of cytomegalovirus exposure and HLA in healthy donors. The PCR was carried out with 60 Vbeta primers and 13 Jbeta primers. The repertoire was sequenced with immunoSEQ multiplex PCR; TCRdb's copy has only in-frame clones and lacks some. Listed are more than 140,000 clones; over 2% falls within the top ten. Healthy people donating bone marrow made up the donors. The CDR3 spans 13 residues. Looked up from germline, CDR1 is SGDLS and CDR2 is YYNGEE. Trimming cost V 3 bases and J 7 bases, with 13 bases left between them. Material for sequencing was PBMCs. The V gene is TRBV9, the J gene TRBJ1-2; tentative D call: TRBD1 (5 bases). The receptor was derived from a woman in her late teens or twenties in good health and CMV-seronegative. The CDR3 loop reads CASSALGEAGYTF. CDR3 nucleotide sequence: TGTGCCAGCAGCGCCCTGGGGGAGGCTGGCTACACCTTC.